Shown below are 17 T cell receptor beta chains from a single sample sequenced in a study of cytomegalovirus exposure and HLA in healthy donors. With 60 Vbeta and 13 Jbeta primers, the PCR was carried out. The protocol was immunoSEQ multiplex PCR, while the TCRdb copy is restricted to in-frame clones and leaves out a portion. Of 180,000 or so clones in the sample, about three quarters were seen once. Sequencing was performed on PBMCs. Receptor source: a woman aged 60-70 years in good health and CMV-seropositive.

V usage is TRBV4-3 and J usage is TRBJ2-3; 7 bases map to TRBD1. The CDR3 runs to 15 residues. The V gene's germline CDR1 is LGHNA and CDR2 YSLEER. The V gene end was trimmed by 5 bases and the J gene end by 0 bases; junction bases not matched to a gene: 5. CDR3 loop: CASSRGPLSTDTQYF. In DNA, the CDR3 is TGCGCCAGCAGCAGGGGGCCCTTAAGCACAGATACGCAGTATTTT.

This clone was seen just once. The J gene is TRBJ2-1, the V gene TRBV27; 10 positions match TRBD2. This CDR3 is 15 amino acids long. V trimming: 5 bases; J trimming: 2 bases; junction bases outside the gene matches: 3. Germline loops: CDR1 MNHEY, CDR2 SMNVEV (reference sequence). CDR3 region: CASSPGLAAYNEQFF. CDR3 coding DNA: TGTGCCAGCAGTCCAGGACTAGCGGCCTACAATGAGCAGTTCTTC.

The genes are TRBV25-1 and TRBJ1-4, with TRBD1 matching over 7 bases. CDR1 is MGHDK and CDR2 is SYGVNS in the germline V gene. Trimming took 4 bases from V and 1 from J; bases not matched to a gene: 9. This CDR3 spans 17 amino acids. CDR3: CASSADPHRGTNEKLFF. CDR3 DNA: TGTGCCAGCAGTGCAGATCCTCACAGGGGAACTAATGAAAAACTGTTTTTT. Full variable domain (remainder filled in from reference TRBV25-1 and TRBJ1-4): EADIYQTPRYLVIGTGKKITLECSQTMGHDKMYWYQQDPGMELHLIHYSYGVNSTEKGDLSSESTVSRIRTEHFPLTLESARPSHTSQYLCASSADPHRGTNEKLFFGSGTQLSVL.

This sequence joins TRBV9 and TRBJ1-1; TRBD1 might be the D (6 bases). Germline CDR1 and CDR2: SGDLS and YYNGEE. The germline V and J ends were trimmed by 0 bases and 1 base, with 10 bases remaining between them. The CDR3 is 15 residues long. CDR3 nucleotide sequence: TGTGCCAGCAGCGTAGACGGACAGCAGAACACTGAAGCTTTCTTT. Translation: CASSVDGQQNTEAFF.

The rearrangement uses TRBV28 and TRBJ2-3, with a possible D match to TRBD2 (5 bases). CDR1 and CDR2 from the germline V gene are MDHEN and SYDVKM. Trimming removed 1 base at V and 1 base at J, with 15 bases between. The CDR3 runs 17 residues. The CDR3, as DNA: TGTGCCAGCAGTTTATTGCTTGGTGGCGGGCGCACAGATACGCAGTATTTT. Its protein is CASSLLLGGGRTDTQYF.

The V call is TRBV18, the J call TRBJ2-5; perhaps TRBD1 as D (5 bases). The V and J ends lost 0 bases and 5 bases respectively, with 10 bases between them. The CDR3 has 14 amino acids. Per germline, CDR1 KGHSH and CDR2 LQKENI. The DNA for the CDR3 is TGTGCCAGCTCACCACCGGGGCGGTGGGAGACCCAGTACTTC. Protein product: CASSPPGRWETQYF.

This sequence joins TRBV9 and TRBJ1-2; TRBD1 might be the D (5 bases). The CDR3 is made up of 14 amino acids. Germline lookup yields CDR1 SGDLS and CDR2 YYNGEE. V was clipped by 1 base and J by 4 bases, with 11 bases between them. The CDR3: CASSVQGIVYGYTF. DNA for the CDR3: TGTGCCAGCAGCGTACAGGGAATAGTCTATGGCTACACCTTC.

This clone showed up just a few times. The chain couples TRBV6-1 to TRBJ1-2; D gene unclear. Trimming left V 0 bases short and J 5 bases short, with 10 bases between. Germline V gene lookup returns CDR1 MNHNS and CDR2 SASEGT. This CDR3 region has 14 residues. The CDR3 protein is CASSEAGRPYGYTF. DNA of the CDR3: TGTGCCAGCAGTGAAGCGGGGAGACCTTATGGCTACACCTTC.

The chain joins TRBV28 to TRBJ1-2, with no clear D. Germline V gene data show CDR1 as MDHEN and CDR2 as SYDVKM. The V and J ends lost 2 bases and 1 base respectively, with 8 bases between them. This CDR3 has 14 residues. In DNA, the CDR3 is TGTGCCAGCAGTTTAAGTCGGGTTAACTATGGCTACACCTTC. Amino acid sequence: CASSLSRVNYGYTF.

This rearrangement joins TRBV5-4 to TRBJ2-2; D perhaps matches TRBD2 (6 bases). Germline-derived CDR1 and CDR2 are SGHNT and YYREEE (reference sequence). V was trimmed by 1 base and J by 2 bases, leaving 12 bases between them. The CDR3 covers 16 residues. CDR3 in DNA: TGTGCCAGCAGCTTGAAGGGGCGGGGTAACACCGGGGAGCTGTTTTTT. It specifies CASSLKGRGNTGELFF.

The V gene is TRBV5-1, the J gene TRBJ2-7; maybe TRBD1 (6 bases). V shed 1 base and J shed 2 bases, with 13 bases lying between them. Germline CDR1 and CDR2: SGHRS and YFSETQ. CDR3 size: 15 residues. CDR3: CASSLFQGQTYEQYF. The CDR3 DNA sequence: TGCGCCAGCAGCTTGTTCCAGGGGCAGACCTACGAGCAGTACTTC.

This chain uses TRBV19 with TRBJ1-5; the match to TRBD1 covers 9 bases. CDR1 LNHDA and CDR2 SQIVND come from the germline V gene (reference sequence). Trimming cost V 6 bases and J 8 bases; bases outside gene matches: 5. This CDR3 has 13 amino acids. The CDR3 loop is CASRDRGLKPQHF. The DNA for the CDR3 is TGTGCCAGTAGGGACAGGGGCTTGAAGCCCCAGCATTTT.

The chain has TRBV5-1 and TRBJ1-1; 7 nucleotides match TRBD1. This CDR3 is 13 amino acids long. Germline CDR1 is SGHRS and CDR2 is YFSETQ. The trim removed 7 bases at V and 3 bases at J, leaving 6 bases unmatched. The CDR3 reads CASGQAPDTEAFF. The DNA of the CDR3 is TGCGCCAGCGGACAGGCTCCCGACACTGAAGCTTTCTTT.

This rearrangement joins TRBV6-1 to TRBJ2-7; TRBD1 agrees at 9 bases. The length of the CDR3 is 15 residues. J gave up 2 bases and V 6 bases, and 8 bases lay outside the gene matches. Germline V gives CDR1 MNHNS, CDR2 SASEGT. The CDR3 protein is CASRVLGTGTYEQYF. The CDR3 nucleotides are TGTGCCAGCAGGGTCCTCGGGACAGGGACCTACGAGCAGTACTTC.

The rearrangement uses TRBV10-3 and TRBJ1-5; the match to TRBD1 covers 9 bases. Germline loops: CDR1 ENHRY, CDR2 SYGVKD. After removal of 6 bases from V and 4 bases from J, the junction contained 7 bases not matched to a gene. The CDR3 contains 15 residues. The CDR3 DNA follows: TGTGCCATCAGGGAGACGACAGGGGGGAATCAGCCCCAGCATTTT. This sequence encodes CAIRETTGGNQPQHF.

V is TRBV6-5 and J is TRBJ1-2; 7 bases match TRBD1. J lost 7 bases, V lost 5 bases, and 7 bases had no gene match. Germline V gene lookup returns CDR1 MNHEY and CDR2 SVGAGI. The CDR3 runs 13 residues. The CDR3 here is CASSKQGRSGYTF. Here the CDR3 DNA reads TGTGCCAGCAGTAAACAGGGGAGGTCTGGCTACACCTTC.

The V gene is TRBV10-3, the J gene TRBJ1-1; 10 bases are a match to TRBD1. V shed 6 bases and J 4 bases; nucleotides not matched to a gene: 2. The CDR3 extends over 13 amino acids. The V gene's germline CDR1 is ENHRY and CDR2 SYGVKD. The CDR3 spells CAIRRTGGTEAFF. CDR3 bases: TGTGCCATCAGAAGGACAGGGGGCACTGAAGCTTTCTTT.